This is a list of T cell receptor beta chains from one sample in a study of CD8+ T cells in alopecia areata. This table comes from immunoSEQ multiplex PCR, and its TCRdb copy is limited to in-frame clones, with some not included. The table includes 200,000 to 250,000 clones, under 70% detected once. The sample was CD4+ T cells sorted from blood, taken at week 4, from a patient treated with tofacitinib. The receptor source for this set is a human donor with alopecia areata. The CDR3 runs from the conserved cysteine through the conserved F or W. A D gene is named only where the DNA matches it firmly. Expanded clones are given a class, and other clones once, few, many or no size at all.

d_gene: TRBD2
abundance: NA
j_gene: TRBJ2-3
v_gene: TRBV29-1
CDR3aa: CSVEDWTSGRTDTQYF
CDR3nt: TGCAGCGTTGAAGATTGGACTAGCGGGCGCACAGATACGCAGTATTTT

d_gene: NA
abundance: NA
j_gene: TRBJ2-7
v_gene: TRBV5-1
CDR3aa: CASSDTPTVPYEQYF
CDR3nt: TGCGCCAGCAGCGACACGCCGACAGTCCCCTACGAGCAGTACTTC

d_gene: TRBD2
abundance: NA
j_gene: TRBJ2-6
v_gene: TRBV7-2
CDR3aa: CASSFSGGATGANVLTF
CDR3nt: TGTGCCAGCAGCTTTAGCGGGGGGGCTACTGGGGCCAACGTCCTGACTTTC

d_gene: NA
abundance: NA
j_gene: TRBJ1-4
v_gene: TRBV15
CDR3aa: CATSRDRYEKLFF
CDR3nt: TGTGCCACCAGCAGAGATCGTTATGAAAAACTGTTTTTT

d_gene: NA
abundance: NA
j_gene: TRBJ1-6
v_gene: TRBV10-3
CDR3aa: CAIRGEMTPLHF
CDR3nt: TGTGCCATCAGAGGGGAGATGACACCCCTCCACTTT

d_gene: NA
abundance: NA
j_gene: TRBJ2-1
v_gene: TRBV29-1
CDR3aa: CSALGGNSYNEQFF
CDR3nt: TGCAGCGCTCTGGGGGGAAACTCCTACAATGAGCAGTTCTTC

d_gene: TRBD1
abundance: NA
j_gene: TRBJ1-4
v_gene: TRBV4-2
CDR3aa: CASSWGQGPNEKLFF
CDR3nt: TGTGCCAGCAGCTGGGGACAGGGGCCGAATGAAAAACTGTTTTTT

d_gene: NA
abundance: NA
j_gene: TRBJ2-7
v_gene: TRBV10-3
CDR3aa: CAISESTLDEQYF
CDR3nt: TGTGCCATCAGTGAGTCGACTCTTGACGAGCAGTACTTC

d_gene: TRBD2
abundance: NA
j_gene: TRBJ2-1
v_gene: TRBV29-1
CDR3aa: CSVGTSGGAGEQFF
CDR3nt: TGCAGCGTCGGGACTAGCGGGGGGGCCGGAGAGCAGTTCTTC

d_gene: NA
abundance: NA
j_gene: TRBJ2-5
v_gene: TRBV19
CDR3aa: CASRAGVKETQYF
CDR3nt: TGTGCCAGCCGGGCAGGGGTCAAGGAGACCCAGTACTTC

d_gene: TRBD1
abundance: NA
j_gene: TRBJ1-1
v_gene: TRBV10-3
CDR3aa: CAISRDRTNTEAFF
CDR3nt: TGTGCCATCAGTCGGGACAGAACTAACACTGAAGCTTTCTTT

d_gene: NA
abundance: NA
j_gene: TRBJ2-3
v_gene: TRBV11-2
CDR3aa: CASTPARTDTQYF
CDR3nt: TGTGCCAGCACCCCGGCCCGGACAGATACGCAGTATTTT

d_gene: TRBD1
abundance: NA
j_gene: TRBJ2-7
v_gene: TRBV11-2
CDR3aa: CASRHTGGRNEQYF
CDR3nt: TGTGCCAGCAGGCATACAGGGGGCAGGAACGAGCAGTACTTC

d_gene: NA
abundance: NA
j_gene: TRBJ2-1
v_gene: TRBV27
CDR3aa: CASSYDLYNEQFF
CDR3nt: TGTGCCAGCAGTTATGACCTTTACAATGAGCAGTTCTTC

d_gene: NA
abundance: few
j_gene: TRBJ1-2
v_gene: TRBV27
CDR3aa: CASSFRWAGNGYTF
CDR3nt: TGTGCCAGCAGTTTTAGATGGGCAGGCAATGGCTACACCTTC

d_gene: TRBD2
abundance: NA
j_gene: TRBJ2-5
v_gene: TRBV29-1
CDR3aa: CSVGRRLADQETQYF
CDR3nt: TGCAGCGTTGGTCGCCGACTAGCGGACCAAGAGACCCAGTACTTC

d_gene: NA
abundance: once
j_gene: TRBJ1-4
v_gene: TRBV29-1
CDR3aa: CSGREDEKLFF
CDR3nt: TGCAGCGGCCGGGAGGATGAAAAACTGTTTTTT

d_gene: NA
abundance: NA
j_gene: TRBJ2-5
v_gene: TRBV5-6
CDR3aa: CASSSAGETQYF
CDR3nt: TGTGCCAGCAGCTCGGCAGGGGAGACCCAGTACTTC

d_gene: NA
abundance: few
j_gene: TRBJ2-7
v_gene: TRBV29-1
CDR3aa: CSVALDWNSYEQYF
CDR3nt: TGCAGCGTCGCCCTGGACTGGAACTCCTACGAGCAGTACTTC

d_gene: NA
abundance: once
j_gene: TRBJ1-5
v_gene: TRBV5-1
CDR3aa: CASSLAGGNQPQHF
CDR3nt: TGCGCCAGCAGCTTGGCAGGTGGCAATCAGCCCCAGCATTTT

d_gene: NA
abundance: NA
j_gene: TRBJ1-2
v_gene: TRBV9
CDR3aa: CASSVGQANYGYTF
CDR3nt: TGTGCCAGCAGCGTTGGACAAGCTAACTATGGCTACACCTTC

d_gene: NA
abundance: NA
j_gene: TRBJ1-2
v_gene: TRBV6-5
CDR3aa: CASSFSVDGYTF
CDR3nt: TGTGCCAGCAGTTTTAGCGTGGATGGCTACACCTTC

d_gene: TRBD1
abundance: NA
j_gene: TRBJ1-2
v_gene: TRBV29-1
CDR3aa: CSVGLPGQGGSYTF
CDR3nt: TGCAGCGTTGGCCTCCCGGGACAGGGGGGGAGCTACACCTTC

d_gene: TRBD1
abundance: NA
j_gene: TRBJ1-5
v_gene: TRBV6-1
CDR3aa: CASQTGQTNQPQHF
CDR3nt: TGTGCCAGCCAGACGGGACAGACAAATCAGCCCCAGCATTTT

d_gene: NA
abundance: NA
j_gene: TRBJ1-2
v_gene: TRBV19
CDR3aa: CASTPGFAYGYTF
CDR3nt: TGTGCCAGTACCCCAGGATTTGCTTATGGCTACACCTTC

d_gene: NA
abundance: NA
j_gene: TRBJ2-2
v_gene: TRBV9
CDR3aa: CASSPGRGTGELFF
CDR3nt: TGTGCCAGCAGTCCAGGGAGGGGGACCGGGGAGCTGTTTTTT

d_gene: NA
abundance: NA
j_gene: TRBJ1-2
v_gene: TRBV2
CDR3aa: CASGRGGLDGYTF
CDR3nt: TGTGCCAGCGGCCGGGGGGGCCTCGATGGCTACACCTTC

d_gene: NA
abundance: NA
j_gene: TRBJ1-1
v_gene: TRBV29-1
CDR3aa: CSARPGGGEAFF
CDR3nt: TGCAGCGCCCGACCGGGCGGAGGTGAAGCTTTCTTT

d_gene: NA
abundance: few
j_gene: TRBJ1-2
v_gene: TRBV30
CDR3aa: CAWSFTGQNYGYTF
CDR3nt: TGTGCCTGGAGTTTCACGGGGCAGAACTATGGCTACACCTTC

d_gene: TRBD2
abundance: NA
j_gene: TRBJ2-5
v_gene: TRBV18
CDR3aa: CASSPPGTSGGLQETQYF
CDR3nt: TGTGCCAGCTCACCACCCGGGACTAGCGGGGGCCTCCAGGAGACCCAGTACTTC

d_gene: NA
abundance: once
j_gene: TRBJ1-4
v_gene: TRBV29-1
CDR3aa: CSVGSPTGSNEKLFF
CDR3nt: TGCAGCGTTGGGTCCCCGACAGGAAGCAATGAAAAACTGTTTTTT

d_gene: TRBD1
abundance: few
j_gene: TRBJ2-2
v_gene: TRBV4-1
CDR3aa: CASSQGQGLNTRELFF
CDR3nt: TGCGCCAGCAGCCAGGGACAGGGGTTGAACACTAGGGAGCTGTTTTTT

d_gene: NA
abundance: NA
j_gene: TRBJ2-7
v_gene: TRBV7-2
CDR3aa: CASSLGASGPYEQYF
CDR3nt: TGTGCCAGCAGCTTAGGAGCGAGCGGCCCCTACGAGCAGTACTTC

d_gene: NA
abundance: few
j_gene: TRBJ1-3
v_gene: TRBV23-1
CDR3aa: CASSRFGTETLSSGNTIYF
CDR3nt: TGCGCCAGCAGTCGATTTGGTACAGAGACACTGAGCTCTGGAAACACCATATATTTT

d_gene: NA
abundance: few
j_gene: TRBJ2-1
v_gene: TRBV7-9
CDR3aa: CASSFDREGFF
CDR3nt: TGTGCCAGCAGCTTCGACCGCGAGGGGTTCTTC

d_gene: NA
abundance: NA
j_gene: TRBJ1-5
v_gene: TRBV6-1
CDR3aa: CASAGYSNQPQHF
CDR3nt: TGTGCTTCGGCAGGTTATAGCAATCAGCCCCAGCATTTT

d_gene: NA
abundance: NA
j_gene: TRBJ2-7
v_gene: TRBV29-1
CDR3aa: CSVATGRYEQYF
CDR3nt: TGCAGCGTTGCGACAGGGAGGTACGAGCAGTACTTC

d_gene: TRBD1
abundance: NA
j_gene: TRBJ1-2
v_gene: TRBV2
CDR3aa: CASSEGQGLYYGYTF
CDR3nt: TGTGCCAGCAGTGAGGGACAGGGGCTGTACTATGGCTACACCTTC

d_gene: TRBD1
abundance: NA
j_gene: TRBJ2-5
v_gene: TRBV5-1
CDR3aa: CASSRDRGEETQYF
CDR3nt: TGCGCCAGCAGTAGGGACAGGGGAGAAGAGACCCAGTACTTC